What follows is one T cell receptor beta chain and its context. The sample is drawn from a study of blood T cell repertoires in COVID-19. Those enrolled, adults aged about 18 to 89 years, came from roughly 23 US areas. Recovery among Cohort 3 donors was established by two negative PCRs, clearance, or symptom resolution. Method: immunoSEQ multiplex PCR; TCRdb's copy keeps in-frame clones and lacks some. The sample yields a few hundred thousand clones, roughly 88% seen once. CDR1 is SGDLS and CDR2 is YYNGEE in the germline V gene. Trimming took off 0 bases at V and 0 bases at J, with 13 bases between the two ends. The CDR3 runs 17 residues.

This TCR derives from a woman in her fifties or sixties who had recovered from COVID-19. Sequencing was carried out using PBMCs or T cells enriched from blood (not recorded which). This chain uses TRBV9 with TRBJ2-1, with D possibly TRBD2 on 5 matching bases. The CDR3 region has the DNA TGTGCCAGCAGCGTAGAGCCTAGCAGACGCTCCTACAATGAGCAGTTCTTC. Protein sequence: CASSVEPSRRSYNEQFF.